In this sample, the clone carrying this T cell receptor (beta chain) turned up a few times. As yet, its antigen is unknown. The sample is drawn from a study of naive and memory T cell subsets. Study observations and caveats: The power law exponent of TCR abundance differed between naive and memory cells.

The ends were cut back, 0 bases at V and 5 bases at J, with 15 bases in the middle. The germline V gene has CDR1 LNHNV and CDR2 YYDKDF (reference sequence). This CDR3 comprises 16 residues. The beta constant-region primer was an equimolar mix of two oligonucleotides covering TRBC1 and TRBC2. Nested alpha and beta constant-region primers with the SP2 primer drove four PCR rounds on ligated cDNA. Each CDR3 protein is one row after TCRdb ran MiXCR on the UMI-ligation and nested PCR reads. The table lists about 82,000 distinct CDR3 sequences, 8% to 9.5% of them singletons. The gene calls are TRBV15 and TRBJ2-3; TRBD2 might be the D (6 bases). The receptor comes from a human donor in good health. The sample taken for sequencing was naive CD8+ T cells from blood. The CDR3 region has the DNA TGTGCCACCAGCAGAGAGCGTCGGGAGTATTTAGATACGCAGTATTTT. Translated: CATSRERREYLDTQYF.